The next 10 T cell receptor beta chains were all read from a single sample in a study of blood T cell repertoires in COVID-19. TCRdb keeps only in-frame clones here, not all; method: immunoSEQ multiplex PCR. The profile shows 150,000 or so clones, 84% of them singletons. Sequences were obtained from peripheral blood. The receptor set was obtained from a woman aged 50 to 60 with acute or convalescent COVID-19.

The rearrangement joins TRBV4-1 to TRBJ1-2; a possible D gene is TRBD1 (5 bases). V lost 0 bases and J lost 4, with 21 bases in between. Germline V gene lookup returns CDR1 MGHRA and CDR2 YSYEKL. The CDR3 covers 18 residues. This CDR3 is CASSQEGLDSLGLYGYTF. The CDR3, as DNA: TGCGCCAGCAGCCAAGAAGGTCTGGATTCCCTGGGACTCTATGGCTACACCTTC.

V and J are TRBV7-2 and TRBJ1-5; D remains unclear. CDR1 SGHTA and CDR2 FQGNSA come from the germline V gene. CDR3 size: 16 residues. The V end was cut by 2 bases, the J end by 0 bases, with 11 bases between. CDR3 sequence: CASSLMAAYSNQPQHF. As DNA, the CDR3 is TGTGCCAGCAGCTTAATGGCGGCATATAGCAATCAGCCCCAGCATTTT.

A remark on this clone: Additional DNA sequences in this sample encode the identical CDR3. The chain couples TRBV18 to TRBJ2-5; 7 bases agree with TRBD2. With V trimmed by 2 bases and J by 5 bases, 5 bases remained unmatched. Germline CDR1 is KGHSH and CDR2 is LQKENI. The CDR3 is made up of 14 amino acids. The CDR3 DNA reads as TGTGCCAGCTCACCATTAGCCGGGGGGGAGACCCAGTACTTC. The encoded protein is CASSPLAGGETQYF.

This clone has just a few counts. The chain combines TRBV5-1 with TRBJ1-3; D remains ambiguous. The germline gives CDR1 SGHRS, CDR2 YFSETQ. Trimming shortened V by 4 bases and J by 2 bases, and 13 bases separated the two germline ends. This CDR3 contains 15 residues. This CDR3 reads CASSLTPGTGNTIYF. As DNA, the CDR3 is TGCGCCAGCAGCCTCACACCGGGTACTGGAAACACCATATATTTT.

The CDR3 nucleotides are TGTGCCAGTAGTAACTCAGCATTACTCGGGTCTGCTGGAAACACCATATATTTT. It specifies CASSNSALLGSAGNTIYF. The V gene is TRBV19, the J gene TRBJ1-3; D gene uncertain. V was cut by 4 bases and J by 2 bases, with 21 bases left in between. The germline V gene encodes CDR1 LNHDA and CDR2 SQIVND (reference sequence). The CDR3 is 18 amino acids.

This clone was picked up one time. As DNA, the CDR3 is TGTGCCAGCAGCCAAGGGCCAGGGGAAACCCAGCATTTT. Amino acids: CASSQGPGETQHF. The V call is TRBV4-2, the J call TRBJ1-5, with a tentative D call TRBD1 (6 bases). Per the germline V gene, CDR1 is LGHNA and CDR2 is YNFKEQ. V lost 1 base and J lost 11, with 12 bases in between. This CDR3 is 13 amino acids long.

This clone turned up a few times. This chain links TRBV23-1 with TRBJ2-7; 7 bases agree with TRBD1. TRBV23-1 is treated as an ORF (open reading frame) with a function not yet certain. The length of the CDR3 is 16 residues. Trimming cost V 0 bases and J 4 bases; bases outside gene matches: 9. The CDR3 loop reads CASSQSVGDRSYEQYF. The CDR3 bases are TGCGCCAGCAGTCAATCCGTAGGGGACAGATCTTACGAGCAGTACTTC.

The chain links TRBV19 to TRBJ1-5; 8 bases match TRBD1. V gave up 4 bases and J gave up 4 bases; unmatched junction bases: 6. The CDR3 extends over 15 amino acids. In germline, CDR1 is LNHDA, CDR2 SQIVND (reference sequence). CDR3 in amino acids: CASSTTGVGNQPQHF. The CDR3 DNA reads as TGTGCCAGTAGTACGACAGGGGTTGGGAATCAGCCCCAGCATTTT.

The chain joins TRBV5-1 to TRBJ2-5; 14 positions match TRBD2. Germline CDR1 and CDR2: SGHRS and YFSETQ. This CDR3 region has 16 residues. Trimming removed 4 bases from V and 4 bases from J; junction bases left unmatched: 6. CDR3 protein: CASSLGTSGSRETQYF. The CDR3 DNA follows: TGCGCCAGCAGCCTTGGGACTAGCGGGAGCCGAGAGACCCAGTACTTC. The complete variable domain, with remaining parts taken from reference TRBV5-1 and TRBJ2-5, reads KAGVTQTPRYLIKTRGQQVTLSCSPISGHRSVSWYQQTPGQGLQFLFEYFSETQRNKGNFPGRFSGRQFSNSRSEMNVSTLELGDSALYLCASSLGTSGSRETQYFGPGTRLLVL.

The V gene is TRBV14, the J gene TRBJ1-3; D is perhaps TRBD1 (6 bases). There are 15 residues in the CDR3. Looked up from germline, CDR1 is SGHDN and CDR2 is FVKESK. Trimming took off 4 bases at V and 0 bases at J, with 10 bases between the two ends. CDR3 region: CASSPIRGSGNTIYF. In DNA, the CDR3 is TGTGCCAGCAGCCCCATCAGGGGCTCTGGAAACACCATATATTTT. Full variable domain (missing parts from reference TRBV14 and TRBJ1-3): EAGVTQFPSHSVIEKGQTVTLRCDPISGHDNLYWYRRVMGKEIKFLLHFVKESKQDESGMPNNRFLAERTGGTYSTLKVQPAELEDSGVYFCASSPIRGSGNTIYFGEGSWLTVV.